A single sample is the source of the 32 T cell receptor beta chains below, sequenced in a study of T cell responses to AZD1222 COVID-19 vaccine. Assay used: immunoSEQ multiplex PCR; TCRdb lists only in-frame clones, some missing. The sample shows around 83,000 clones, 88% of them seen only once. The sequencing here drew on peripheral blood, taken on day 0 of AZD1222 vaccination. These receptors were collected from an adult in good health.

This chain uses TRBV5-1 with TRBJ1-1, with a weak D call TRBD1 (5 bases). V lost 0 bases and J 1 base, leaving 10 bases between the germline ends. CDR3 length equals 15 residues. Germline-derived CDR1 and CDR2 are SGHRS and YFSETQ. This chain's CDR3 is CASSLGTMQNTEAFF. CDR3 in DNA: TGCGCCAGCAGCTTGGGGACAATGCAGAACACTGAAGCTTTCTTT. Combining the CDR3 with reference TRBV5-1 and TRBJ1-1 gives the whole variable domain KAGVTQTPRYLIKTRGQQVTLSCSPISGHRSVSWYQQTPGQGLQFLFEYFSETQRNKGNFPGRFSGRQFSNSRSEMNVSTLELGDSALYLCASSLGTMQNTEAFFGQGTRLTVV.

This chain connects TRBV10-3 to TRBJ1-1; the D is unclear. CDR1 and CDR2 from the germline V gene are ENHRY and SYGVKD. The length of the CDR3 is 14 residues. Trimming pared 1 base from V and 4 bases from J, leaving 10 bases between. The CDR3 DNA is TGTGCCATCAGTGAGTTTCAGCCCTCCACTGAAGCTTTCTTT. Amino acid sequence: CAISEFQPSTEAFF.

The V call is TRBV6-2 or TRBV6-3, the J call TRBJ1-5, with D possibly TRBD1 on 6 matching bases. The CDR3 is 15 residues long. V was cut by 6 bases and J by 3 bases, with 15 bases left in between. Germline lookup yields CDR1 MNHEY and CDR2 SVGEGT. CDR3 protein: CASSSTGRDNQPQHF. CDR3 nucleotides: TGTGCCAGCAGCTCCACAGGGAGGGACAATCAGCCCCAGCATTTT.

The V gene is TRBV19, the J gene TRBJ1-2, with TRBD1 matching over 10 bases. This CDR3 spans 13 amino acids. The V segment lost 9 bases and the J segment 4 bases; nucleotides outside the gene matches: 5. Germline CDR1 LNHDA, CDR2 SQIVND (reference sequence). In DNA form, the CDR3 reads TGTGCCAGCCGGGACAGGGGTTTCTATGGCTACACCTTC. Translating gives CASRDRGFYGYTF.

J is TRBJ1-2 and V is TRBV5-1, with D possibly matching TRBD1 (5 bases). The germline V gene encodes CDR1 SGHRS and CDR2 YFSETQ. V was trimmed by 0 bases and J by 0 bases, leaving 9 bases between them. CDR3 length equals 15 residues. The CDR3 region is CASSLAAGTNYGYTF. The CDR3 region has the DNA TGCGCCAGCAGCTTGGCGGCAGGGACTAACTATGGCTACACCTTC.

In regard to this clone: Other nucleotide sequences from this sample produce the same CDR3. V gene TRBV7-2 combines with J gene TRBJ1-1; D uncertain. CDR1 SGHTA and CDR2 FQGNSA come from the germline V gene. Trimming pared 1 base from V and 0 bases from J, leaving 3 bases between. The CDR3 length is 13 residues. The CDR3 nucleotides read TGTGCCAGCAGCTTAGAGGTGAACACTGAAGCTTTCTTT. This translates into CASSLEVNTEAFF.

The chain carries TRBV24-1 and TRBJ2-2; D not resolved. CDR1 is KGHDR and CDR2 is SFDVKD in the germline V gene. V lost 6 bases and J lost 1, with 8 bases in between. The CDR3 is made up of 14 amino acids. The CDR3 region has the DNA TGTGCCACCAGTACCGTCGAGAACACCGGGGAGCTGTTTTTT. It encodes CATSTVENTGELFF.

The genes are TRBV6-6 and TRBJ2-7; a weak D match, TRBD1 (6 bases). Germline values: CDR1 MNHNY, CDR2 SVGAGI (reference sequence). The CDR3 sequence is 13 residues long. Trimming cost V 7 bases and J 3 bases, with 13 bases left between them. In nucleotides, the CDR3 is TGTGCCAGCACTGGACAGTCCATCTACGAGCAGTACTTC. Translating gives CASTGQSIYEQYF.

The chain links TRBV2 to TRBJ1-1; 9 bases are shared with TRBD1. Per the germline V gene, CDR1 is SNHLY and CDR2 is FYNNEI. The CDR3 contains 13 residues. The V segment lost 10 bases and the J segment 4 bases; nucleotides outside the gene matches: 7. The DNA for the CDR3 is TGTGCCACCCAGGGACAGGGCGGCACTGAAGCTTTCTTT. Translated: CATQGQGGTEAFF.

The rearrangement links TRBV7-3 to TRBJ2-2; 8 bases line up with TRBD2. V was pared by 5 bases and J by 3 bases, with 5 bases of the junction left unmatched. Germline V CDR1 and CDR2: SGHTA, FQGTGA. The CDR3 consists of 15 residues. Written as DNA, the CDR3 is TGTGCCAGCAGCAAAGCTAGCGGGCACACCGGGGAGCTGTTTTTT. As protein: CASSKASGHTGELFF. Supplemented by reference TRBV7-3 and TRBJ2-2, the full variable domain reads GAGVSQTPSNKVTEKGKYVELRCDPISGHTALYWYRQSLGQGPEFLIYFQGTGAADDSGLPNDRFFAVRPEGSVSTLKIQRTERGDSAVYLCASSKASGHTGELFFGEGSRLTVL.

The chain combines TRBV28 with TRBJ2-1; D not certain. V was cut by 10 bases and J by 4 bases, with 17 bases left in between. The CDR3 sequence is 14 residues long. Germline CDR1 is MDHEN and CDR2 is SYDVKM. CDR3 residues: CATYQEALYNEQFF. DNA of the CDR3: TGTGCCACCTATCAAGAGGCTTTGTACAATGAGCAGTTCTTC.

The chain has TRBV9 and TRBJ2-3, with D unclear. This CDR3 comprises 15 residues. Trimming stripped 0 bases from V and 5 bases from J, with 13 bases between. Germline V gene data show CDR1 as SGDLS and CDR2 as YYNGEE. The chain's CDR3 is CASSVGSHTGDTQYF. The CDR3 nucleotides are TGTGCCAGCAGCGTAGGGTCCCACACCGGAGATACGCAGTATTTT.

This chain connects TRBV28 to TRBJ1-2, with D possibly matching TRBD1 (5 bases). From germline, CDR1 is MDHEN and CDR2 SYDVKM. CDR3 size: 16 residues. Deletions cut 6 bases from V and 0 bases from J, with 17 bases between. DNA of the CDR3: TGTGCCAGCAGGCTGGGGGGGGGATCCTCTAACTATGGCTACACCTTC. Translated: CASRLGGGSSNYGYTF.

DNA for the CDR3: TGTGCCAGCAGTGTTGCAGTGGGCACTGAAGCTTTCTTT. Translated: CASSVAVGTEAFF. The rearrangement uses TRBV2 and TRBJ1-1; D is ambiguous. V was clipped by 4 bases and J by 4 bases, with 10 bases between them. Per the germline V gene, CDR1 is SNHLY and CDR2 is FYNNEI. The CDR3 has 13 amino acids.

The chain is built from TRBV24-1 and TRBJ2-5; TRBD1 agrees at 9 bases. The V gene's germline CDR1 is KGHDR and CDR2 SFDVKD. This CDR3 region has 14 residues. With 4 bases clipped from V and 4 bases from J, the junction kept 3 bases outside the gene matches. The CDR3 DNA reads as TGTGCCACCAGTGAACCGGGACAGGGAGAGACCCAGTACTTC. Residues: CATSEPGQGETQYF.

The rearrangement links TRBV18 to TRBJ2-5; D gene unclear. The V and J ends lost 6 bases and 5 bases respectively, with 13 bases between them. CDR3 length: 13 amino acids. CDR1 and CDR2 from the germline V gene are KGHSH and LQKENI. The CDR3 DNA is TGTGCCAGCTCTCGGCCCCCAAGGGAGACCCAGTACTTC. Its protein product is CASSRPPRETQYF. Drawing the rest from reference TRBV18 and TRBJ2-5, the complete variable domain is NAGVMQNPRHLVRRRGQEARLRCSPMKGHSHVYWYRQLPEEGLKFMVYLQKENIIDESGMPKERFSAEFPKEGPSILRIQQVVRGDSAAYFCASSRPPRETQYFGPGTRLLVL.

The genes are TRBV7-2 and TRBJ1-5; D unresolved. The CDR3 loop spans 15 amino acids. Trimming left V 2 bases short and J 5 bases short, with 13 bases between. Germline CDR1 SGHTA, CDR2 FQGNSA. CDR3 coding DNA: TGTGCCAGCAGCTTACTGCCAGAAGGAGATCAGCCCCAGCATTTT. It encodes CASSLLPEGDQPQHF.

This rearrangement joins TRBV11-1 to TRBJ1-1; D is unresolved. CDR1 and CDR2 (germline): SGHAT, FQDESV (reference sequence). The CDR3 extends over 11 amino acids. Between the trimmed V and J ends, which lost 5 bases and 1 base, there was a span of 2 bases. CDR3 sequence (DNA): TGTGCCAGCAGCGCGAACACTGAAGCTTTCTTT. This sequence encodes CASSANTEAFF.

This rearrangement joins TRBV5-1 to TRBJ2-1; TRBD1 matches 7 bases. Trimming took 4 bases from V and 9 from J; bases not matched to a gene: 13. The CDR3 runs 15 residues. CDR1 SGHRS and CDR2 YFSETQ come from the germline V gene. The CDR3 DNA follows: TGCGCCAGCAGCCTCCGACAGGGCCTACAGACTGAGCAGTTCTTC. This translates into CASSLRQGLQTEQFF.

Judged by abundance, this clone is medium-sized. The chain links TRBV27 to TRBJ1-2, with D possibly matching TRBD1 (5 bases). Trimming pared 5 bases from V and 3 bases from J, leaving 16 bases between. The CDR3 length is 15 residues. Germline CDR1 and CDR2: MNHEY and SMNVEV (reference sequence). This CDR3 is CASSISGQSYYGYTF. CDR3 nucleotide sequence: TGTGCCAGCAGTATCTCGGGGCAGTCTTACTATGGCTACACCTTC.

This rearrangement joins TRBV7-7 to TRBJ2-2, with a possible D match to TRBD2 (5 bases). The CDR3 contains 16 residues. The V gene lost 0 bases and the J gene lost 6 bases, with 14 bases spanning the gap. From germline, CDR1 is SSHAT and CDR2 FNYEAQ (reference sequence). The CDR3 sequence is CASSLAPPKRAGELFF. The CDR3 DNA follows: TGTGCCAGCAGCTTAGCGCCCCCCAAGAGGGCCGGGGAGCTGTTTTTT.

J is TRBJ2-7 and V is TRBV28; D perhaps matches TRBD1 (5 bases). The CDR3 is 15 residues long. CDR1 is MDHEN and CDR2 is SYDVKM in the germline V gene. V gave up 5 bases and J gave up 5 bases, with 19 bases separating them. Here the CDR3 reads CASSRPAGSRNEQYF. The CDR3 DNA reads TGTGCCAGCAGTAGGCCGGCAGGGTCGAGAAACGAGCAGTACTTC.

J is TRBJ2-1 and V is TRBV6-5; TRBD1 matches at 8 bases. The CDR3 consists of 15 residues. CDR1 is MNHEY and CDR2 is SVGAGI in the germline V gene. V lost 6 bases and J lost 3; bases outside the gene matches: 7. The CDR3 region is CASRYNTGGYNEQFF. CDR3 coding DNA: TGTGCCAGCAGGTATAATACAGGGGGCTACAATGAGCAGTTCTTC.

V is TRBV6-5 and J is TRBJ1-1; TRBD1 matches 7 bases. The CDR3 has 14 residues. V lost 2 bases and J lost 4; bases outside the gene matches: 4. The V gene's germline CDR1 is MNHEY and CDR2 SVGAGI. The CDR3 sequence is CASSYQQGTTEAFF. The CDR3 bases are TGTGCCAGCAGTTACCAACAGGGGACCACTGAAGCTTTCTTT.

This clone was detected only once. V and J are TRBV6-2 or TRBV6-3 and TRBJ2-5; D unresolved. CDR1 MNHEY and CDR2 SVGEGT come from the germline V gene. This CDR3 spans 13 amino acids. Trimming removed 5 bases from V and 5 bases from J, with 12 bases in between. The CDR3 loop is CASSLGRRETQYF. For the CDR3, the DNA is TGTGCCAGCAGTCTTGGTCGTAGGGAGACCCAGTACTTC.

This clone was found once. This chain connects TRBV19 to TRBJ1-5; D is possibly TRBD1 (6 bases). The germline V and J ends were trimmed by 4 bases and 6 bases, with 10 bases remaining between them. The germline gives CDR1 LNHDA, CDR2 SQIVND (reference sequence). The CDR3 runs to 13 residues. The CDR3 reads CASSKRQVQPQHF. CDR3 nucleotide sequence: TGTGCCAGTAGTAAGAGACAGGTTCAGCCCCAGCATTTT.

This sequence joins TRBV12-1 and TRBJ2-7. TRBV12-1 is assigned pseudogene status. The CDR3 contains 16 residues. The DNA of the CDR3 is TGTGCCAGCAGCTCCCCCCTCGGCTTGCTATCCTACGAGCAGTACTTC. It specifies CASSSPLGLLSYEQYF.

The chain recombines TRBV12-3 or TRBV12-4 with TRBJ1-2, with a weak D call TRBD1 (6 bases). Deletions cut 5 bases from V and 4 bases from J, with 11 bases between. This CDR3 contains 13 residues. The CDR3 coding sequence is TGTGCCAGCAGTAAACAGGGACCCTATGGCTACACCTTC. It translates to CASSKQGPYGYTF.

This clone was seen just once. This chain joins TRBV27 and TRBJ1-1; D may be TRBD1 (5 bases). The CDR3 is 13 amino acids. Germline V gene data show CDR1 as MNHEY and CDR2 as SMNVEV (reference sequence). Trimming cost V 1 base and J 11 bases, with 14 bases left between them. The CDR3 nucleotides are TGTGCCAGCAGTTTATATGGGGGAGCAGGGGCTTTCTTT. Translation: CASSLYGGAGAFF.

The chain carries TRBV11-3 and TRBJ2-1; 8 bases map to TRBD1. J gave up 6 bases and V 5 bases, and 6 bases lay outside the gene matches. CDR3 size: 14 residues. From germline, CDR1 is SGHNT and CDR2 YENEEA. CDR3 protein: CASSQRGQVNEQFF. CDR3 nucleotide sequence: TGTGCCAGCAGCCAAAGGGGACAGGTCAATGAGCAGTTCTTC.

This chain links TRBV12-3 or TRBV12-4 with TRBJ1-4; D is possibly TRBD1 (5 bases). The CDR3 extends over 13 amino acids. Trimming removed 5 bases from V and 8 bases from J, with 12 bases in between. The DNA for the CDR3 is TGTGCCAGCAGTCCGGACACGGAGGAAAAACTGTTTTTT. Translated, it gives CASSPDTEEKLFF.

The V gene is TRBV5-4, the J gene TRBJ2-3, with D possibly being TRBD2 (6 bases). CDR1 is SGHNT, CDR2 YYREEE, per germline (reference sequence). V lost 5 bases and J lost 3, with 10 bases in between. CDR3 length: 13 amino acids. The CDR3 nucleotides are TGTGCCAGCAGGGGGGGTAGGACAGATACGCAGTATTTT. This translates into CASRGGRTDTQYF.